This T cell receptor (beta chain) emerged from a study of control samples from healthy donors and cancer patients. Produced via immunoSEQ multiplex PCR; TCRdb's table is partial and in-frame only. The sample lists 150,000 or so clones, roughly nine tenths occurring once. Germline V gene lookup returns CDR1 MDHEN and CDR2 SYDVKM. V was cut by 5 bases and J by 7 bases, with 10 bases left in between. This CDR3 is 12 amino acids long. What was sequenced was blood. The V call is TRBV28, the J call TRBJ2-3; D is uncertain. The source of this sequence is a young man in good health. This chain's CDR3 is CASSPILNTQYF. The CDR3 DNA is TGTGCCAGCAGTCCAATACTAAATACGCAGTATTTT.